Reported below is one T cell receptor beta chain. Its antigen is not known. These data come from a study of cytomegalovirus exposure and HLA in healthy donors. Study findings and constraints: Cytomegalovirus-associated TCR beta chains were listed, numbering 150 to 200.

Per germline, CDR1 SGHKS and CDR2 YYEKEE (reference sequence). V was shortened by 4 bases and J by 5 bases, with 21 bases between the two germline ends. This CDR3 has 16 amino acids. With 60 Vbeta and 13 Jbeta primers, the PCR was carried out. The assay was immunoSEQ multiplex PCR, and TCRdb's table has in-frame clones only and misses some. Among about 98,000 clones listed, under 80% were seen once. This sequence originates from a male donor in good health and CMV-seronegative. The V call is TRBV5-5, the J call TRBJ2-5; D perhaps matches TRBD2 (5 bases). The sample was PBMCs. This CDR3 reads CASSPVAGGTRETQYF. The DNA of the CDR3 is TGTGCCAGCAGCCCGGTGGCGGGTGGAACTAGGGAGACCCAGTACTTC.